This is a list of T cell receptor beta chains from one sample in a study of CD8+CD57+ T cells in acquired aplastic anemia. TCRdb reprocessed the reads via MiXCR and lists one record per CDR3 protein. The table records a few hundred thousand distinct CDR3 sequences, 40% to 60% of them present only once. The sequenced sample consisted of sorted CD4+, CD8+, or CD8+CD57+ T cells (not recorded which) from PBMCs. The receptors derive from a human donor with aplastic anemia. Both conserved end residues are part of each CDR3. The size entry is marked missing in some rows and otherwise reads once, few, many or a size class.

CDR3: CATSIGTSGWNEQFF
V: TRBV2
size: few

CDR3: CASRFPDRGNYGYTF
V: TRBV2
size: -

CDR3: CSARDAPSSLALRTDTQYF
V: TRBV20-1
size: once

CDR3: CASSQDIAGGQETQYF
V: TRBV3-1
size: few

CDR3: CASSIDNEQFF
V: TRBV19
size: -

CDR3: CASSEGRISNQPQHF
V: TRBV2
size: many

CDR3: CASRQGQGMDQPQHF
V: TRBV4-1
size: once

CDR3: CASSSTVYNEQFF
V: TRBV12-3/TRBV12-4
size: many

CDR3: CASSVGYSLNTEAFF
V: TRBV9
size: -

CDR3: CASSRNPQGSGYTF
V: TRBV6-1
size: once

CDR3: CASILVGQGALEQYF
V: TRBV2
size: few

CDR3: CASSTGTAYEQYF
V: TRBV6-1
size: many

CDR3: CASSPDRGRGGQYF
V: TRBV6-6
size: -

CDR3: CASSLRGADLAYEQYF
V: TRBV7-9
size: -

CDR3: CASSLDQGGTYERYF
V: TRBV11-2
size: -

CDR3: CASSLGAARHYEQYF
V: TRBV11-3
size: many

CDR3: CASSLVPAGSGETQYF
V: TRBV7-7
size: -

CDR3: CASSPFSRAQYGYTF
V: TRBV7-9
size: -

CDR3: CASSDRDREGETQYF
V: TRBV6-1
size: many

CDR3: CSARDSSRLAAEAFF
V: TRBV20-1
size: -

CDR3: CSVATGTGANNEQFF
V: TRBV29-1
size: -

CDR3: CASSPGGREGQPQHF
V: TRBV7-9
size: many